This T cell receptor beta chain was captured in a study of T cell responses to AZD1222 COVID-19 vaccine. Study-wide results and caveats: Females made up more of the donors, who were largely white British, and clonal diversity may have come out too low.

With respect to this clone: Its antigen is not known.

CDR3 length: 15 amino acids. Germline V gene sequence: CDR1 MDHEN, CDR2 SYDVKM. Trimming shortened V by 4 bases and J by 4 bases, and 16 bases separated the two germline ends. This table comes from immunoSEQ multiplex PCR, and its TCRdb copy is limited to in-frame clones, with some not included. The repertoire has under 55,000 clones, about 80% of them found once; the top ten carry roughly 10%. This sequence was found in an adult in good health. The rearrangement links TRBV28 to TRBJ1-2, with D perhaps TRBD1 (5 bases). This specimen was peripheral blood, taken on day 0 of AZD1222 vaccination. DNA of the CDR3: TGTGCCAGCAGTTCCCCAGGGACCAATATCTATGGCTACACCTTC. This translates into CASSSPGTNIYGYTF.